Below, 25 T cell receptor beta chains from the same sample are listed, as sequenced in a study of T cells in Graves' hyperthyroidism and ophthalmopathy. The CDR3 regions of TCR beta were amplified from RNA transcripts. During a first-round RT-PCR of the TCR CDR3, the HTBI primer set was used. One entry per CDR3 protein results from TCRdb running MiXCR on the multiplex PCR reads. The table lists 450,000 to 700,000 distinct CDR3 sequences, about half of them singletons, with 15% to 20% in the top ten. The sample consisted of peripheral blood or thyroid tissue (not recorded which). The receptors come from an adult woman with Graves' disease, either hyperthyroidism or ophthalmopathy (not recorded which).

CDR3 in amino acids: CASSPQGQSYGYTF. In DNA, the CDR3 is TGTGCCAGCAGCCCACAGGGACAGAGCTATGGCTACACCTTC. This rearrangement joins TRBV12-3 or TRBV12-4 to TRBJ1-2; 7 nucleotides align to TRBD1. The length of the CDR3 is 14 residues. V shed 6 bases, J shed 4 bases, and the junction held 8 bases outside the gene matches.

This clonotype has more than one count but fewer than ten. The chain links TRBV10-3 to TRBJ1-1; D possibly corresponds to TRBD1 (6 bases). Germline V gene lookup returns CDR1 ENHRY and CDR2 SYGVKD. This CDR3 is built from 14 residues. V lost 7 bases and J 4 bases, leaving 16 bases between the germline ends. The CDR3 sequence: CAITEGGSRTEAFF. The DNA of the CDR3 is TGTGCCATCACCGAGGGGGGATCGCGCACTGAAGCTTTCTTT.

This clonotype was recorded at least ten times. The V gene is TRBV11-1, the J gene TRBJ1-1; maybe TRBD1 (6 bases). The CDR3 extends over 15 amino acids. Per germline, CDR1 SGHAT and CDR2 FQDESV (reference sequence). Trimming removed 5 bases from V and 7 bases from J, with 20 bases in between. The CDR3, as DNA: TGTGCCAGCAGCCAGAGGGGGGGCCTGACAGTTGAAGCTTTCTTT. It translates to CASSQRGGLTVEAFF. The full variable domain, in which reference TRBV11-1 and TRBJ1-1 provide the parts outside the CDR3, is EAEVAQSPRYKITEKSQAVAFWCDPISGHATLYWYRQILGQGPELLVQFQDESVVDDSQLPKDRFSAERLKGVDSTLKIQPAELGDSAMYLCASSQRGGLTVEAFFGQGTRLTVV.

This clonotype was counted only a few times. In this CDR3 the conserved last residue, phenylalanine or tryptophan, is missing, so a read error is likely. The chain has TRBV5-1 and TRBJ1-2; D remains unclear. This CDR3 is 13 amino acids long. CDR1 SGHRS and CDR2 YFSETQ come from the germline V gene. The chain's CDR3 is CAGSFSTNDGYTL. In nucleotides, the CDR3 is TGCGCCGGCAGCTTTAGTACCAACGATGGCTACACCCTC.

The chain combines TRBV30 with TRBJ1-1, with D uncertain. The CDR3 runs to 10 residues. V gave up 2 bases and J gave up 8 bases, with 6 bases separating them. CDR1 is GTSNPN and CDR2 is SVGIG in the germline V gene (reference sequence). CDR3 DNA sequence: TGTGCCTGGAGTTCGAGGGAAGCTTTCTTT. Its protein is CAWSSREAFF.

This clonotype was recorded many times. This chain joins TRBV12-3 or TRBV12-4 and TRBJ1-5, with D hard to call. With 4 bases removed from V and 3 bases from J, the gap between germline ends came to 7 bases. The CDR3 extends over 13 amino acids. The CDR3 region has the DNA TGTGCCAGCAGTTCAGGTAACAATCAGCCCCAGCATTTT. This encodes CASSSGNNQPQHF.

CDR3 sequence reads: CASSYPGLGQETQYF. The CDR3 DNA reads TGTGCCAGCAGCTACCCGGGACTAGGCCAAGAGACCCAGTACTTC. The chain has TRBV7-8 and TRBJ2-5; 8 bases are shared with TRBD2. Trimming took 4 bases from V and 1 from J; bases not matched to a gene: 5. Germline CDR1 reads SGHVS; CDR2 reads FQNEAQ. The CDR3 is 15 amino acids.

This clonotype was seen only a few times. This CDR3 reads CASSFAPGSGYTF. As DNA, the CDR3 is TGTGCCAGCAGCTTCGCCCCAGGGAGTGGCTACACCTTC. The V gene is TRBV7-9, the J gene TRBJ1-2; TRBD1 is a possible D gene (5 bases). Germline V lookup: CDR1 SEHNR, CDR2 FQNEAQ (reference sequence). This CDR3 has 13 amino acids. The V and J ends lost 3 bases and 7 bases respectively, with 12 bases between them. The whole variable domain, filled in from reference TRBV7-9 and TRBJ1-2, reads DTGVSQNPRHKITKRGQNVTFRCDPISEHNRLYWYRQTLGQGPEFLTYFQNEAQLEKSRLLSDRFSAERPKGSFSTLEIQRTEQGDSAMYLCASSFAPGSGYTFGSGTRLTVV.

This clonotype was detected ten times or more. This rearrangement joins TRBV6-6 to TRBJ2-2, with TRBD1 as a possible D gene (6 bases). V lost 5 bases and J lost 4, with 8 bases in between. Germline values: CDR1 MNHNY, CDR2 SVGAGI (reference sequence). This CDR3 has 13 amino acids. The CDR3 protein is CASSTGPTGELFF. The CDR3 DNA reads TGTGCCAGCAGTACAGGGCCCACCGGGGAGCTGTTTTTT.

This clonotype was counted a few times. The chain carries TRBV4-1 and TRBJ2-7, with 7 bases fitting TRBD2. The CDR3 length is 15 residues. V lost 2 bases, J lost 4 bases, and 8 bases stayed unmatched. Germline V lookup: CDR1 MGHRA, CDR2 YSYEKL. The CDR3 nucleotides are TGCGCCAGCAGCCAAACTAGCGCTCAGGTGTACGAGCAGTACTTC. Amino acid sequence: CASSQTSAQVYEQYF.

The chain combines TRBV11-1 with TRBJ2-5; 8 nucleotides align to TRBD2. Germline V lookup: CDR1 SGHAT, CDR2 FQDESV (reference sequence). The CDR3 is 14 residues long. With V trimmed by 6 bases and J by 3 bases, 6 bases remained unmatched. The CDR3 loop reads CASRQGAGEETQYF. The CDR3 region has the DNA TGTGCCAGCAGGCAGGGAGCGGGGGAAGAGACCCAGTACTTC.

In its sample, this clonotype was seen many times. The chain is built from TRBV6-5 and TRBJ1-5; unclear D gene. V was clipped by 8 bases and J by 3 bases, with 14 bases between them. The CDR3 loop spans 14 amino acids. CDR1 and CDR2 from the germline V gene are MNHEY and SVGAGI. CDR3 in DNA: TGTGCCAGCCGTCCCGGCGGTTCCAATCAGCCCCAGCATTTT. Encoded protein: CASRPGGSNQPQHF.

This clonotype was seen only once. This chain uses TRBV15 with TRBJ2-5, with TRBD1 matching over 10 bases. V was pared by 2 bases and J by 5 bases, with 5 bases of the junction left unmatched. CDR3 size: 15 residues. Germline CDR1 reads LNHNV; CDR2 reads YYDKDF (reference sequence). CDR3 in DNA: TGTGCCACCAGCAGACCGACAGGGGGCCGGGAGACCCAGTACTTC. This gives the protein CATSRPTGGRETQYF.

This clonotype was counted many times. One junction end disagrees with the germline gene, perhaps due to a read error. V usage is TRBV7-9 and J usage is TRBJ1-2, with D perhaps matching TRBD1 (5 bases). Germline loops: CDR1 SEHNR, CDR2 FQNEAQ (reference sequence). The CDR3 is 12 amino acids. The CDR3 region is CASSFTPGSLVF. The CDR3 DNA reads TGTGCCAGCAGCTTCACCCCAGGGAGTCTAGTCTTC. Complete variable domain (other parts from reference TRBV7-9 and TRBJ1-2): DTGVSQNPRHKITKRGQNVTFRCDPISEHNRLYWYRQTLGQGPEFLTYFQNEAQLEKSRLLSDRFSAERPKGSFSTLEIQRTEQGDSAMYLCASSFTPGSLVFGSGTRLTVV.

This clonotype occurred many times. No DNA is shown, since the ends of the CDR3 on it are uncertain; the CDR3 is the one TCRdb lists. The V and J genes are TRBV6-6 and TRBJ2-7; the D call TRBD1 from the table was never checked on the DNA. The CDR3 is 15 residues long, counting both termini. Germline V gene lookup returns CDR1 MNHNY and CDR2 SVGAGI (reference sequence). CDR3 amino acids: CASSSSGQGDYEQYF.

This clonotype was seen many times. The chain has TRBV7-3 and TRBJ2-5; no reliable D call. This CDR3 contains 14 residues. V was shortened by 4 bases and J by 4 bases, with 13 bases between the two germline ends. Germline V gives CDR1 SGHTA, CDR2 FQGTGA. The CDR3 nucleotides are TGTGCCAGCAGCTCACCAGTAACGGGAGAGACCCAGTACTTC. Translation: CASSSPVTGETQYF.

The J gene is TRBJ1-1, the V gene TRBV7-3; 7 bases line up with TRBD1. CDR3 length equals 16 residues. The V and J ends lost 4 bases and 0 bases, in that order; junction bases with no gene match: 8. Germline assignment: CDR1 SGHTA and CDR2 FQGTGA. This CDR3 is CASSYRDSGMNTEAFF. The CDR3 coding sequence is TGTGCCAGCAGCTACCGGGACAGCGGAATGAACACTGAAGCTTTCTTT.

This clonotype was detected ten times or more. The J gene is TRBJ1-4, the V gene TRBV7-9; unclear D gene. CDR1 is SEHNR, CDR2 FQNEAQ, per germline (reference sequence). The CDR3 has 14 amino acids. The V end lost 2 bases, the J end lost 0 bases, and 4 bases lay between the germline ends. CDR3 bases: TGTGCCAGCAGCTTACAATCAACTAATGAAAAACTGTTTTTT. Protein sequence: CASSLQSTNEKLFF.

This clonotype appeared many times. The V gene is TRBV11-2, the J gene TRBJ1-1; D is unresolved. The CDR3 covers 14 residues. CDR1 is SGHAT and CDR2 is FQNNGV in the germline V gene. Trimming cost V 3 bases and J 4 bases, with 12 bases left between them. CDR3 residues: CASSFLRVGTEAFF. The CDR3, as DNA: TGTGCCAGCAGCTTCCTTCGGGTTGGCACTGAAGCTTTCTTT.

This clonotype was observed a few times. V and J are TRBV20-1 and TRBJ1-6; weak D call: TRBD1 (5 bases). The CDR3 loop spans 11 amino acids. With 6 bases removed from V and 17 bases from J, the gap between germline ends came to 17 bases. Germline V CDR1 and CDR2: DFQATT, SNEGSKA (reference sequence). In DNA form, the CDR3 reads TGCAGTGCCCTACTGGAGGGGAAAATCCACTTT. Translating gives CSALLEGKIHF.

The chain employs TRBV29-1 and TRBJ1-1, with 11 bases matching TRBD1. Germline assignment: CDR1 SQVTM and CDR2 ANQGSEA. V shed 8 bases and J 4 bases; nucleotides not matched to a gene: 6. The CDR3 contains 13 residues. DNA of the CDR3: TGCAGCTTGGTTGGGACAGGGGGCACTGAAGCTTTCTTT. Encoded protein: CSLVGTGGTEAFF.

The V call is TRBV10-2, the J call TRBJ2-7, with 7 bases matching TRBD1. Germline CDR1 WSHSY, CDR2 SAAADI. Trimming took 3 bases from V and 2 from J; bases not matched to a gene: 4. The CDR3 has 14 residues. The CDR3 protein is CASSEGGTTYEQYF. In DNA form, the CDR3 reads TGCGCCAGCAGTGAAGGGGGCACAACCTACGAGCAGTACTTC.

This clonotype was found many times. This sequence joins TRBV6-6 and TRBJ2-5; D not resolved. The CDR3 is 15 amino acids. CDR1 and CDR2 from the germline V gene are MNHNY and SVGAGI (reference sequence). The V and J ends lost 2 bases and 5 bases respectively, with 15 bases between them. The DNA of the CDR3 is TGTGCCAGCAGTTACGGTAGCTTTAGGACGGAGACCCAGTACTTC. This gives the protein CASSYGSFRTETQYF.

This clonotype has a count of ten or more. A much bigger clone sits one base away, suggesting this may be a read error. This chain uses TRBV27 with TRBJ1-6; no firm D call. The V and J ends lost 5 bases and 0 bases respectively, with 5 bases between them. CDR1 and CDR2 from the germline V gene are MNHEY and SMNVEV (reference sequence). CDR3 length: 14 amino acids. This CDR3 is CASSMSSYNSPLHF. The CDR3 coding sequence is TGTGCCAGCAGTATGAGCTCCTATAATTCACCCCTCCACTTT.

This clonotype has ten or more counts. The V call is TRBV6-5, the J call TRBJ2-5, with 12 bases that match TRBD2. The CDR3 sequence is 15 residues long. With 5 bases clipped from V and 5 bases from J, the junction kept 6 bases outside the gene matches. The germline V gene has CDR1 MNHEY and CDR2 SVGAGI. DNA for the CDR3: TGTGCCAGCAGTCCGACTAGCGGGAGTGGCGAGACCCAGTACTTC. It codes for CASSPTSGSGETQYF.